This TCR beta chain was captured by sequencing in a study of blood T cell repertoires in COVID-19. The overall study: The United States, Italy and Spain were the sources of the acute and convalescent COVID-19 samples.

Original methodology: From reference gene primer amplification, estimates of nucleated cell counts were derived. The repertoire was sequenced with immunoSEQ multiplex PCR; TCRdb's copy has only in-frame clones and lacks some. Clone size and the V and J calls come from that table; the DNA yielded D and trimming. The sample shows around 130,000 clones, roughly four fifths of them seen only once. V shed 2 bases and J 8 bases; nucleotides not matched to a gene: 4. The CDR3 runs to 15 residues. Per germline, CDR1 SGHTA and CDR2 FQGTGA. The source of this sequence is a man in his forties or fifties with active or convalescent COVID-19. This chain connects TRBV7-3 to TRBJ2-1; 12 bases line up with TRBD1. The sequenced sample consisted of peripheral blood. The DNA of the CDR3 is TGTGCCAGCAGCTTACCGGGACAGGGGGCCTATGAGCAGTTCTTC. Residues: CASSLPGQGAYEQFF.